What follows are 29 T cell receptor beta chains derived from one specimen sequenced in a study of shared clonotypes between healthy human individuals. Naivety among CD8 cells was defined by CD45RO negativity and positive CCR7 selection, thereby excluding terminally differentiated effector memory CD45RA+ cells. Here immunoSEQ multiplex PCR was the method, and the copy in TCRdb shows in-frame clones only, minus some. The sample records just over 2,000,000 clones, about 95% being singletons. The sample taken for sequencing was naive CD8+ T cells sorted from blood. Every receptor here comes from a man younger than 35 in good health.

The genes are TRBV4-1 and TRBJ2-1; D is perhaps TRBD2 (5 bases). Germline assignment: CDR1 MGHRA and CDR2 YSYEKL. Trimming cost V 0 bases and J 5 bases, with 17 bases left between them. This CDR3 comprises 17 residues. This CDR3 reads CASSQDRRSGAHNEQFF. CDR3 coding DNA: TGCGCCAGCAGCCAAGATCGGAGAAGCGGTGCCCACAATGAGCAGTTCTTC.

V is TRBV5-4 and J is TRBJ1-1, with a possible D match to TRBD1 (6 bases). The CDR3 sequence is 15 residues long. Germline V lookup: CDR1 SGHNT, CDR2 YYREEE (reference sequence). V was trimmed by 2 bases and J by 4 bases, leaving 15 bases between them. The CDR3: CASSLQGGVITEAFF. CDR3 coding DNA: TGTGCCAGCAGCTTACAGGGCGGCGTGATCACTGAAGCTTTCTTT.

The V and J genes are TRBV9 and TRBJ1-6; perhaps TRBD1 as D (6 bases). The CDR3 loop spans 15 amino acids. V was cut by 0 bases and J by 9 bases, with 13 bases left in between. The germline V gene encodes CDR1 SGDLS and CDR2 YYNGEE. CDR3 nucleotide sequence: TGTGCCAGCAGCGTAGGGGCAGGGGACGCTTCACCCCTCCACTTT. This sequence encodes CASSVGAGDASPLHF.

The DNA for the CDR3 is TGTGCCAGCAGGGTCCCACAGGGGGACGAGCAGTTCTTC. As protein: CASRVPQGDEQFF. This rearrangement joins TRBV6-1 to TRBJ2-1, with TRBD1 matching 8 bases. V shed 6 bases and J 10 bases; nucleotides not matched to a gene: 8. This CDR3 is 13 amino acids long. Germline values: CDR1 MNHNS, CDR2 SASEGT.

The chain uses TRBV27 and TRBJ2-7, with TRBD2 matching 11 bases. The CDR3 consists of 15 residues. Trimming took 4 bases from V and 2 from J; bases not matched to a gene: 4. Germline V lookup: CDR1 MNHEY, CDR2 SMNVEV (reference sequence). The DNA of the CDR3 is TGTGCCAGCAGTTATAGCGGGGGGGCAGCCTACGAGCAGTACTTC. Protein: CASSYSGGAAYEQYF.

This clone has only one observation. The chain links TRBV9 to TRBJ2-7; D unresolved. V shed 3 bases and J shed 1 base, with 8 bases lying between them. Germline values: CDR1 SGDLS, CDR2 YYNGEE. The length of the CDR3 is 13 residues. CDR3 protein: CASSDGRSYEQYF. The CDR3, as DNA: TGTGCCAGCAGCGATGGACGGTCCTACGAGCAGTACTTC.

V usage is TRBV5-3 and J usage is TRBJ1-5; TRBD1 matches 8 bases. TRBV5-3 is an ORF, with its function uncertain. The CDR3 covers 16 residues. The J segment lost 0 bases and the V segment lost 0 bases, leaving 2 bases of the junction unmatched. The CDR3 bases are TGTGCCAGAAGCTTGGGACAGGGGTATAGCAATCAGCCCCAGCATTTT. Its protein is CARSLGQGYSNQPQHF.

The chain is built from TRBV7-2 and TRBJ2-2; TRBD1 or TRBD2 may be the D gene (6 bases each). The germline gives CDR1 SGHTA, CDR2 FQGNSA. The CDR3 contains 17 residues. V was trimmed by 5 bases and J by 3 bases, leaving 19 bases between them. The CDR3, as DNA: TGTGCCAGCAGCCACCTAATCCGGGGGCTAGACACCGGGGAGCTGTTTTTT. Its protein product is CASSHLIRGLDTGELFF.

The chain has TRBV29-1 and TRBJ2-7; TRBD1 aligns across 7 bases. The ends lost 0 bases at V and 5 bases at J; junction bases unmatched: 10. CDR1 and CDR2 from the germline V gene are SQVTM and ANQGSEA. The CDR3 covers 15 residues. CDR3 bases: TGCAGCGTTGAAGAATTTTCTGGGCAGGGGGACGAGCAGTACTTC. Amino acids: CSVEEFSGQGDEQYF.

The chain employs TRBV30 and TRBJ2-3; 7 positions agree with TRBD1. The CDR3 covers 14 residues. Germline V CDR1 and CDR2: GTSNPN, SVGIG (reference sequence). J lost 4 bases, V lost 1 base, and 5 bases had no gene match. The CDR3 bases are TGTGCCTGGAGTGGACAGGGTGGAGCAGATACGCAGTATTTT. Translation gives CAWSGQGGADTQYF. Looking up the rest from reference TRBV30 and TRBJ2-3 gives the full variable domain: SQTIHQWPATLVQPVGSPLSLECTVEGTSNPNLYWYRQAAGRGLQLLFYSVGIGQISSEVPQNLSASRPQDRQFILSSKKLLLSDSGFYLCAWSGQGGADTQYFGPGTRLTVL.

The chain carries TRBV29-1 and TRBJ1-1; possibly TRBD1 for D (5 bases). The CDR3 extends over 15 amino acids. Germline CDR1 is SQVTM and CDR2 is ANQGSEA. The CDR3 sequence: CIVARGSYMNTEAFF. The CDR3 DNA reads as TGCATCGTCGCGAGGGGCAGTTATATGAACACTGAAGCTTTCTTT.

For this clone: The same CDR3 also results from other DNA sequences found in this sample. The J gene is TRBJ2-7, the V gene TRBV4-1; D gene ambiguous. Germline V gives CDR1 MGHRA, CDR2 YSYEKL. This CDR3 region has 11 residues. V dropped 0 bases and J dropped 7 bases, with 4 bases sitting between them. CDR3 coding DNA: TGCGCCAGCAGCCAAGAAGGGGAGCAGTACTTC. It specifies CASSQEGEQYF.

J is TRBJ2-2 and V is TRBV4-3; D is possibly TRBD2 (6 bases). The CDR3 is 14 residues long. Germline V gene lookup returns CDR1 LGHNA and CDR2 YSLEER. Trimming took 0 bases from V and 6 from J, leaving 8 bases between them. The CDR3 nucleotides are TGCGCCAGCAGCCAAGAGTGGGGGGCCGGGGAGCTGTTTTTT. Translating gives CASSQEWGAGELFF.

The chain combines TRBV28 with TRBJ2-2, with D possibly matching TRBD1 (6 bases). Germline V CDR1 and CDR2: MDHEN, SYDVKM. The length of the CDR3 is 19 residues. Deletions cut 2 bases from V and 4 bases from J, with 23 bases between. In nucleotides, the CDR3 is TGTGCCAGCAGTTTACCCCACCCCGCGGACAGAATTATCACCGGGGAGCTGTTTTTT. This encodes CASSLPHPADRIITGELFF. Supplemented by reference TRBV28 and TRBJ2-2, the full variable domain reads DVKVTQSSRYLVKRTGEKVFLECVQDMDHENMFWYRQDPGLGLRLIYFSYDVKMKEKGDIPEGYSVSREKKERFSLILESASTNQTSMYLCASSLPHPADRIITGELFFGEGSRLTVL.

The chain joins TRBV9 to TRBJ2-3, with 11 bases that match TRBD2. V lost 4 bases, J lost 3 bases, and 4 bases stayed unmatched. CDR1 and CDR2 from the germline V gene are SGDLS and YYNGEE. The CDR3 runs to 15 residues. For the CDR3, the DNA is TGTGCCAGCAGCCCCGGACTAGCGGGTACAGATACGCAGTATTTT. This sequence encodes CASSPGLAGTDTQYF.

The chain joins TRBV7-9 to TRBJ2-1; perhaps TRBD2 as D (5 bases). The CDR3 extends over 12 amino acids. In germline, CDR1 is SEHNR, CDR2 FQNEAQ (reference sequence). V lost 7 bases and J lost 6, with 10 bases in between. The CDR3 DNA follows: TGTGCCAGCAACGATCGGGGCAATGAGCAGTTCTTC. Encoded protein: CASNDRGNEQFF. The whole variable domain, filled in from reference TRBV7-9 and TRBJ2-1, reads DTGVSQNPRHKITKRGQNVTFRCDPISEHNRLYWYRQTLGQGPEFLTYFQNEAQLEKSRLLSDRFSAERPKGSFSTLEIQRTEQGDSAMYLCASNDRGNEQFFGPGTRLTVL.

Details on this clone: The sample contains more than one DNA sequence encoding this CDR3. The chain is built from TRBV4-3 and TRBJ2-1, with D tentatively TRBD2 (6 bases). Trimming stripped 0 bases from V and 1 base from J, with 7 bases between. The CDR3 loop spans 15 amino acids. Germline CDR1 LGHNA, CDR2 YSLEER. CDR3 in amino acids: CASSQDGGSYNEQFF. Here the CDR3 DNA reads TGCGCCAGCAGCCAAGACGGGGGATCCTACAATGAGCAGTTCTTC.

This rearrangement joins TRBV5-1 to TRBJ2-7; 11 bases align to TRBD2. Germline V gene lookup returns CDR1 SGHRS and CDR2 YFSETQ. Trimming removed 1 base from V and 3 bases from J; junction bases left unmatched: 15. The CDR3 has 19 residues. The CDR3 DNA follows: TGCGCCAGCAGCTTGCAGGGTAGCGGGAGGGCCCCGAGGGGCTACGAGCAGTACTTC. Amino acid sequence: CASSLQGSGRAPRGYEQYF.

The V gene is TRBV9, the J gene TRBJ2-5; no firm D call. Trimming shortened V by 4 bases and J by 1 base, and 14 bases separated the two germline ends. CDR1 and CDR2 from the germline V gene are SGDLS and YYNGEE. CDR3 length equals 15 residues. The CDR3 is CASSPFLSAQETQYF. The CDR3 DNA reads as TGTGCCAGCAGCCCTTTTTTATCGGCCCAAGAGACCCAGTACTTC. Supplemented by reference TRBV9 and TRBJ2-5, the full variable domain reads DSGVTQTPKHLITATGQRVTLRCSPRSGDLSVYWYQQSLDQGLQFLIQYYNGEERAKGNILERFSAQQFPDLHSELNLSSLELGDSALYFCASSPFLSAQETQYFGPGTRLLVL.

The chain combines TRBV4-1 with TRBJ2-7; 10 bases fit TRBD2. The V gene end was trimmed by 5 bases and the J gene end by 6 bases; junction bases not matched to a gene: 13. The germline CDR1 and CDR2 sequences are MGHRA and YSYEKL. This CDR3 spans 16 amino acids. CDR3: CASSSLEAGGPIEQYF. CDR3 nucleotide sequence: TGCGCCAGCAGCTCACTCGAAGCGGGAGGGCCCATCGAGCAGTACTTC.

This sequence joins TRBV7-9 and TRBJ1-1, with no clear D. Germline CDR1 is SEHNR and CDR2 is FQNEAQ (reference sequence). The V and J ends lost 1 base and 8 bases respectively, with 11 bases between them. The length of the CDR3 is 13 residues. CDR3 nucleotide sequence: TGTGCCAGCAGCTTAGTGGGCAGGCCCGAAGCTTTCTTT. It encodes CASSLVGRPEAFF.

The chain couples TRBV28 to TRBJ2-7; D uncertain. The CDR3 spans 12 residues. The germline V gene has CDR1 MDHEN and CDR2 SYDVKM. Trimming took 3 bases from V and 3 from J, leaving 6 bases between them. The CDR3 loop is CASSFAHYEQYF. CDR3 nucleotide sequence: TGTGCCAGCAGTTTCGCCCACTACGAGCAGTACTTC.

The gene calls are TRBV5-1 and TRBJ2-7; a possible D gene is TRBD1 (5 bases). The CDR3 contains 15 residues. In germline, CDR1 is SGHRS, CDR2 YFSETQ. V dropped 1 base and J dropped 5 bases, with 16 bases sitting between them. CDR3 coding DNA: TGCGCCAGCAGCTTGAATAGAGACAGATCGGACGAGCAGTACTTC. It specifies CASSLNRDRSDEQYF.

The chain couples TRBV5-6 to TRBJ2-5, with 9 nucleotides matching TRBD1. From germline, CDR1 is SGHDT and CDR2 YYEEEE. The CDR3 totals 15 residues. V shed 1 base and J 5 bases; nucleotides not matched to a gene: 6. The CDR3 DNA reads TGTGCCAGCAGCTTGTGGGGACAGGGTTGGGAGACCCAGTACTTC. Protein sequence: CASSLWGQGWETQYF.

V gene TRBV7-9 combines with J gene TRBJ2-3, with D perhaps matching TRBD2 (6 bases). The germline V gene encodes CDR1 SEHNR and CDR2 FQNEAQ (reference sequence). This CDR3 spans 15 amino acids. The V and J ends lost 2 bases and 6 bases respectively, with 15 bases between them. The CDR3 nucleotides are TGTGCCAGCAGCTTATCCCGCGGGGAGGACGATACGCAGTATTTT. Translated, it gives CASSLSRGEDDTQYF.

The rearrangement uses TRBV4-3 and TRBJ1-4, with D possibly being TRBD1 (6 bases). CDR3 length: 19 amino acids. V lost 2 bases and J lost 0, with 19 bases in between. Germline assignment: CDR1 LGHNA and CDR2 YSLEER. CDR3 sequence (DNA): TGCGCCAGCAGCCAACGGGTGGCAGGGGTAGGGGCAACTAATGAAAAACTGTTTTTT. Residues: CASSQRVAGVGATNEKLFF.

The V and J genes are TRBV4-3 and TRBJ2-7; D may be TRBD2 (6 bases). Germline values: CDR1 LGHNA, CDR2 YSLEER. The CDR3 runs 14 residues. Trimming took off 3 bases at V and 1 base at J, with 10 bases between the two ends. This CDR3 is CASSQRDESYEQYF. The CDR3 DNA reads TGCGCCAGCAGCCAGCGGGACGAGTCCTACGAGCAGTACTTC.

The count of this clone is one. V gene TRBV4-3 combines with J gene TRBJ2-7, with no clear D. The CDR3 has 15 amino acids. Per the germline V gene, CDR1 is LGHNA and CDR2 is YSLEER. Trimming removed 3 bases at V and 4 bases at J, with 16 bases between. Written as DNA, the CDR3 is TGCGCCAGCAGCCAGGTCTTTGCGCAGAGTTACGAGCAGTACTTC. Residues: CASSQVFAQSYEQYF.

The genes are TRBV5-6 and TRBJ2-7; D perhaps matches TRBD2 (6 bases). The CDR3 is made up of 14 amino acids. Germline lookup yields CDR1 SGHDT and CDR2 YYEEEE. The V end was cut by 4 bases, the J end by 3 bases, with 14 bases between. The CDR3 sequence: CASSPSGDLYEQYF. CDR3 coding DNA: TGTGCCAGCAGCCCGTCGGGGGACCTCTACGAGCAGTACTTC.